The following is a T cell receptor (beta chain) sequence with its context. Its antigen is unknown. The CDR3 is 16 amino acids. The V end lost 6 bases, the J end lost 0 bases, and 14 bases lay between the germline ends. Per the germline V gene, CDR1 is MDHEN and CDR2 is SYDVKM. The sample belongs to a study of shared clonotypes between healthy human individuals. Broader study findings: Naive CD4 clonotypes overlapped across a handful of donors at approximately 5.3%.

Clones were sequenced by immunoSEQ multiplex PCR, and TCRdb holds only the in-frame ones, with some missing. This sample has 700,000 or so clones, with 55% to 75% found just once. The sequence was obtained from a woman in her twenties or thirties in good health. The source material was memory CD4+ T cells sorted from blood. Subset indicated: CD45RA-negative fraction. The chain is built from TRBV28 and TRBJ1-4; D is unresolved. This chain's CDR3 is CASSPMSTATNEKLFF. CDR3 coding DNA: TGTGCCAGCAGCCCAATGTCCACCGCAACTAATGAAAAACTGTTTTTT.